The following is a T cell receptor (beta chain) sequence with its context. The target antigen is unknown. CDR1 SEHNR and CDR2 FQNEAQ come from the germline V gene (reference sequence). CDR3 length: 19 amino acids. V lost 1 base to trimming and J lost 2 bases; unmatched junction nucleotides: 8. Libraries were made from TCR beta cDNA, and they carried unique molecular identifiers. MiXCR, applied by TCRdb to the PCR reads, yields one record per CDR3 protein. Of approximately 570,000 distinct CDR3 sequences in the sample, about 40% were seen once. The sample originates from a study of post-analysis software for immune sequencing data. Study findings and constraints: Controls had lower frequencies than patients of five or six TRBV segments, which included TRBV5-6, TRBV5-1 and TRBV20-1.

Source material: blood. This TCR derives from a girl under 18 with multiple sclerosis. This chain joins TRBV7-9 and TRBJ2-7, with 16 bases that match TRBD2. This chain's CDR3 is CASSLGGLAGGFRTYEQYF. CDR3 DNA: TGTGCCAGCAGCTTAGGGGGACTAGCGGGAGGGTTCAGGACCTACGAGCAGTACTTC.